This TCR beta chain was recovered during a study of CD8 T cells in Susac syndrome. CD8+ and CD4+ blood T cells underwent TCR beta sequencing. It was treatment-naive patients with stable or active relapsing-remitting disease who made up the multiple sclerosis controls. The CDR3 is 16 amino acids. Germline-derived CDR1 and CDR2 are SGHVS and FQNEAQ. The V end lost 5 bases, the J end lost 8 bases, and 24 bases lay between the germline ends. With random hexamers, reverse transcription was performed on roughly 0.5 to 1 ug of RNA. Coverage of TCR beta CDR3 amplification by immunoSEQ multiplex PCR extended to 54 Vbeta and 13 Jbeta. TCRdb fed the immunoSEQ multiplex PCR reads into MiXCR, producing one record per CDR3 protein. Found here are about 430,000 distinct CDR3 sequences, about 85% of them singletons; the top ten hold roughly 0.1%.

This receptor was taken from a human donor with multiple sclerosis. Sequenced material: CD8+ T cells from PBMCs. The chain recombines TRBV7-8 with TRBJ1-2; D may be TRBD1 (6 bases). CDR3 coding DNA: TGTGCCAGCAGCCCCTCCTGGGGGGGGCTATTTCGCGGCTACACCTTC. It encodes CASSPSWGGLFRGYTF.